Shown below are 18 T cell receptor beta chains from a single sample sequenced in a study of early T cells in non-severe SARS-CoV-2 infection. Using its own MiXCR run on the 5' RACE reads, TCRdb lists one record per CDR3 protein. The table shows approximately 76,000 distinct CDR3 sequences, with 11% to 15% occurring only once. The source material was whole blood. These receptors all stem from an adult who was a healthcare worker with PCR-confirmed SARS-CoV-2 infection or an uninfected control (not recorded which).

The rearrangement links TRBV24-1 to TRBJ1-5; D is unresolved. This CDR3 has 15 amino acids. Germline V gene data show CDR1 as KGHDR and CDR2 as SFDVKD. The V end was cut by 4 bases, the J end by 7 bases, with 16 bases between. The CDR3 loop is CATSESGPRSQPQHF. The CDR3 region has the DNA TGTGCCACCAGTGAATCCGGACCCAGAAGCCAGCCCCAGCATTTT.

This clonotype appeared many times. V is TRBV3-1 and J is TRBJ1-2; weak D call: TRBD1 (5 bases). The germline V gene has CDR1 LGHDT and CDR2 YNNKEL (reference sequence). V lost 4 bases and J lost 4, with 16 bases in between. There are 15 residues in the CDR3. This CDR3 is CASSPRAERGYGYTF. The CDR3 nucleotides are TGTGCCAGCAGCCCCCGGGCCGAAAGGGGCTATGGCTACACCTTC.

This chain connects TRBV19 to TRBJ1-5, with D uncertain. The V gene lost 6 bases and the J gene lost 0 bases, with 9 bases spanning the gap. Germline V gene lookup returns CDR1 LNHDA and CDR2 SQIVND (reference sequence). The CDR3 length is 14 residues. CDR3 in DNA: TGTGCCAGTAGGGAAGGTCATAGCAATCAGCCCCAGCATTTT. Protein: CASREGHSNQPQHF.

This clonotype appeared once. The chain employs TRBV5-1 and TRBJ1-6; 7 bases fit TRBD1. The CDR3 loop spans 15 amino acids. V lost 5 bases, J lost 0 bases, and 2 bases stayed unmatched. In germline, CDR1 is SGHRS, CDR2 YFSETQ. CDR3 region: CASRTGSSYNSPLHF. The CDR3 DNA follows: TGCGCCAGCAGGACAGGGAGCTCCTATAATTCACCCCTCCACTTT.

The V and J genes are TRBV12-5 and TRBJ1-2; 8 bases match TRBD1. V was clipped by 1 base and J by 6 bases; unmatched bases: 1. Germline loops: CDR1 LGHNT, CDR2 FRNRAP. CDR3 size: 13 residues. CDR3 DNA: TGTGCTAGTGGTTTGGCACAGGGGGATGGCTACACCTTC. Translating gives CASGLAQGDGYTF.

In its sample, this clonotype was seen many times. This rearrangement joins TRBV3-1 to TRBJ2-5; unclear D gene. The CDR3 is 14 residues long. V lost 1 base, J lost 4 bases, and 10 bases lay in between. The V gene's germline CDR1 is LGHDT and CDR2 YNNKEL (reference sequence). For the CDR3, the DNA is TGTGCCAGCAGCCAAGTTTTTTCCGGAGAGACCCAGTACTTC. It encodes CASSQVFSGETQYF.

The chain joins TRBV2 to TRBJ1-1; D gene uncertain. The CDR3 extends over 14 amino acids. Germline V gene lookup returns CDR1 SNHLY and CDR2 FYNNEI. The V gene lost 2 bases and the J gene lost 8 bases, with 15 bases spanning the gap. In DNA, the CDR3 is TGTGCCAGCAGTGAACTGCGGGTTCGCGGGGAAGCTTTCTTT. As protein: CASSELRVRGEAFF.

This clonotype appeared a few times. The J gene is TRBJ2-1, the V gene TRBV7-9, with a tentative D call TRBD1 (5 bases). The CDR3 sequence is 13 residues long. Per the germline V gene, CDR1 is SEHNR and CDR2 is FQNEAQ (reference sequence). Between the trimmed V and J ends, which lost 2 bases and 5 bases, there was a span of 7 bases. The CDR3, as DNA: TGTGCCAGCAGCTTAACACAGGACAATGAGCAGTTCTTC. This translates into CASSLTQDNEQFF.

The chain combines TRBV18 with TRBJ1-1, with a possible D match to TRBD1 (5 bases). CDR3 size: 17 residues. CDR1 and CDR2 from the germline V gene are KGHSH and LQKENI. Trimming stripped 2 bases from V and 2 bases from J, with 18 bases between. The CDR3 DNA sequence: TGTGCCAGCTCACCAGCGAGCACAGGAGGTAGTAACACTGAAGCTTTCTTT. Its protein is CASSPASTGGSNTEAFF.

This clonotype occurred a few times. The chain carries TRBV3-1 and TRBJ1-2; 9 bases are shared with TRBD1. J was trimmed by 4 bases and V by 2 bases; bases with no gene match: 8. The germline V gene has CDR1 LGHDT and CDR2 YNNKEL (reference sequence). This CDR3 has 16 amino acids. CDR3: CASSQRPGQGVYGYTF. The CDR3 nucleotides are TGTGCCAGCAGCCAAAGACCGGGACAGGGAGTCTATGGCTACACCTTC.

Details on this clonotype: A single base separates this from a much larger clone, so it may be a read error. In nucleotides, the CDR3 is TGTGCCAGCAGCCAGAACCTAACTGGAGAGACCCAGTACTTC. It codes for CASSQNLTGETQYF. This sequence joins TRBV3-1 and TRBJ2-5; D is ambiguous. The length of the CDR3 is 14 residues. The germline V gene encodes CDR1 LGHDT and CDR2 YNNKEL (reference sequence). Trimming stripped 3 bases from V and 4 bases from J, with 12 bases between.

The rearrangement links TRBV2 to TRBJ2-1; 7 bases map to TRBD2. Germline assignment: CDR1 SNHLY and CDR2 FYNNEI. This CDR3 region has 15 residues. With 5 bases clipped from V and 0 bases from J, the junction kept 4 bases outside the gene matches. CDR3 bases: TGTGCCAGCAGTTCAAGACTAGCCTCCTACAATGAGCAGTTCTTC. This gives the protein CASSSRLASYNEQFF.

V gene TRBV7-3 combines with J gene TRBJ2-1, with 7 bases fitting TRBD2. The V gene end was trimmed by 5 bases and the J gene end by 5 bases; junction bases not matched to a gene: 3. The CDR3 covers 13 residues. CDR1 and CDR2 from the germline V gene are SGHTA and FQGTGA. In nucleotides, the CDR3 is TGTGCCAGCAGCCCGAGCGGGAACAATGAGCAGTTCTTC. Protein: CASSPSGNNEQFF.

The gene calls are TRBV13 and TRBJ1-1; D might be TRBD1 (5 bases). Germline CDR1 is PRHDT and CDR2 is FYEKMQ (reference sequence). Trimming stripped 3 bases from V and 4 bases from J, with 15 bases between. This CDR3 has 15 amino acids. CDR3 residues: CASSFGRVGGTEAFF. The DNA for the CDR3 is TGTGCCAGCAGCTTTGGAAGGGTTGGGGGCACTGAAGCTTTCTTT.

The sample holds many counts of this clonotype. The chain couples TRBV5-1 to TRBJ2-7; no reliable D call. Trimming left V 3 bases short and J 5 bases short, with 15 bases between. Germline lookup yields CDR1 SGHRS and CDR2 YFSETQ. The CDR3 consists of 14 residues. CDR3 residues: CASSYGWGFDEQYF. The DNA for the CDR3 is TGCGCCAGCAGCTACGGATGGGGTTTCGACGAGCAGTACTTC.

As regards this clonotype: This may come from a read error, since a much larger clone is one base off. In this CDR3 the conserved last residue, phenylalanine or tryptophan, is missing, so a read error is likely. This rearrangement joins TRBV4-1 to TRBJ2-7, with D possibly matching TRBD2 (6 bases). Trimming took 2 bases from V and 6 from J, leaving 8 bases between them. The CDR3 runs 12 residues. Germline V gives CDR1 MGHRA, CDR2 YSYEKL. CDR3 sequence (DNA): TGCGCCAGCAGCCAATTCGGGGGCGAGCAGTACTTG. Its translation is CASSQFGGEQYL.

The chain is built from TRBV3-1 and TRBJ1-2; no clear D gene. CDR1 is LGHDT, CDR2 YNNKEL, per germline (reference sequence). The V gene lost 0 bases and the J gene lost 5 bases, with 7 bases spanning the gap. The CDR3 extends over 13 amino acids. CDR3 in DNA: TGTGCCAGCAGCCAAGACAGGATTTATGGCTACACCTTC. Amino acid sequence: CASSQDRIYGYTF. The full variable domain, its missing parts supplied by reference TRBV3-1 and TRBJ1-2, is DTAVSQTPKYLVTQMGNDKSIKCEQNLGHDTMYWYKQDSKKFLKIMFSYNNKELIINETVPNRFSPKSPDKAHLNLHINSLELGDSAVYFCASSQDRIYGYTFGSGTRLTVV.

This clonotype was observed many times. The chain employs TRBV5-1 and TRBJ2-3, with 8 nucleotides matching TRBD1. The ends lost 3 bases at V and 2 bases at J; junction bases unmatched: 5. The CDR3 runs 15 residues. Germline V gene sequence: CDR1 SGHRS, CDR2 YFSETQ. CDR3 amino acids: CASSSPGQDTDTQYF. The CDR3, as DNA: TGCGCCAGCAGCTCACCGGGACAGGACACAGATACGCAGTATTTT. Looking up the rest from reference TRBV5-1 and TRBJ2-3 gives the full variable domain: KAGVTQTPRYLIKTRGQQVTLSCSPISGHRSVSWYQQTPGQGLQFLFEYFSETQRNKGNFPGRFSGRQFSNSRSEMNVSTLELGDSALYLCASSSPGQDTDTQYFGPGTRLTVL.